Listed below are T cell receptor beta chains from one sample, sequenced in a study of T cell changes during pregnancy in multiple sclerosis. Profiling relied on immunoSEQ multiplex PCR, and the TCRdb table lists in-frame clones only, not all of them. The profile shows roughly 46,000 clones, 84% of them singletons. The sequences come from CD4+ T cells from peripheral blood mononuclear cells, collected before pregnancy. The receptors originated from a female donor with multiple sclerosis, enrolled in a pregnancy study. The CDR3 runs from the conserved cysteine through the conserved F or W. A D gene is named only where the DNA matches it firmly. Clone size appears in some rows only: once, few, many, or a class for an expanded clone.

CDR3aa | CDR3nt | abundance | v_gene | d_gene | j_gene
CASSQEFPGQGTDTQYF | TGCGCCAGCAGCCAAGAATTTCCCGGACAGGGCACAGATACGCAGTATTTT | . | TRBV4-3 | TRBD1 | TRBJ2-3
CASTLDRDNNSPLHF | TGTGCCAGTACCCTCGACAGGGATAATAATTCACCCCTCCACTTT | once | TRBV19 | TRBD1 | TRBJ1-6
CASSLVPRFEKLFF | TGTGCCAGCAGCTTAGTACCACGGTTCGAAAAACTGTTTTTT | . | TRBV7-9 | . | TRBJ1-4
CASSNDRGLTDTQYF | TGTGCCAGCAGTAATGACAGGGGGCTAACAGATACGCAGTATTTT | . | TRBV11-1 | TRBD1 | TRBJ2-3
CASSSLSGTGVNTEAFF | TGTGCCAGCAGCTCGTTATCCGGGACAGGGGTGAACACTGAAGCTTTCTTT | . | TRBV7-2 | TRBD1 | TRBJ1-1
CASSARTGMRRQPQHF | TGTGCCAGTAGTGCACGGACAGGGATGCGGCGTCAGCCCCAGCATTTT | . | TRBV19 | TRBD1 | TRBJ1-5
CASSQEKRPSGRYEQYF | TGCGCCAGCAGCCAAGAAAAGAGACCTAGCGGGAGGTACGAGCAGTACTTC | . | TRBV4-1 | TRBD2 | TRBJ2-7
CASSAHQRENIQYF | TGTGCCTCCTCCGCCCACCAGAGGGAAAACATTCAGTACTTC | . | TRBV27 | . | TRBJ2-4
CASSIAGQGNSEQFF | TGCGCCAGCAGTATAGCGGGACAGGGGAATTCGGAGCAGTTCTTC | . | TRBV10-2 | TRBD1 | TRBJ2-1
CSVEEGGDTQQYF | TGCAGCGTTGAAGAGGGTGGGGACACTCAACAGTACTTC | . | TRBV29-1 | . | TRBJ2-7
CASSLERGTDTQYF | TGTGCCAGCAGCTTAGAAAGAGGCACAGATACGCAGTATTTT | . | TRBV7-6 | . | TRBJ2-3
CASSLRKGNEQFF | TGTGCCAGCAGTCTCCGGAAGGGGAATGAGCAGTTCTTC | . | TRBV7-9 | . | TRBJ2-1
CASSLHRTSGGADTQYF | TGCGCCAGCAGCCTCCATCGGACTAGCGGGGGAGCAGATACGCAGTATTTT | . | TRBV4-3 | TRBD2 | TRBJ2-3
CASRWTDSNQPQHF | TGTGCCAGCAGGTGGACAGATAGCAATCAGCCCCAGCATTTT | . | TRBV6-5 | . | TRBJ1-5
CASSPPNPSGSSNEQFF | TGTGCCAGCTCACCACCAAACCCTAGCGGGAGTTCAAATGAGCAGTTCTTC | . | TRBV18 | TRBD2 | TRBJ2-1
CASSHHQGSEPQHF | TGCGCCAGCAGCCATCATCAGGGTTCTGAGCCCCAGCATTTT | . | TRBV4-1 | . | TRBJ1-5
CASSPRTGGLNYGYTF | TGTGCCAGCAGCCCGCGGACAGGGGGCCTCAACTATGGCTACACCTTC | . | TRBV7-2 | TRBD1 | TRBJ1-2
CASSQTGGDEKLFF | TGTGCCAGCAGCCAGACAGGGGGAGATGAAAAACTGTTTTTT | . | TRBV6-1 | TRBD1 | TRBJ1-4
CASSPGTGLNAEAFF | TGTGCCAGCAGCCCCGGGACAGGGTTGAACGCTGAAGCTTTCTTT | . | TRBV28 | TRBD1 | TRBJ1-1
CASSNDTYFFSSYEQYF | TGCGCCAGCAGCAACGACACGTACTTCTTCTCCTCCTACGAGCAGTACTTC | . | TRBV5-1 | . | TRBJ2-7
CASRTPNTGELFF | TGTGCCAGCCGGACACCGAACACCGGGGAGCTGTTTTTT | few | TRBV6-5 | . | TRBJ2-2
CASRRRENTDTQYF | TGTGCCAGTAGGCGGAGGGAAAACACAGATACGCAGTATTTT | . | TRBV19 | . | TRBJ2-3
CASSFTSGTTYEQYF | TGTGCCAGCAGTTTCACTAGCGGGACTACCTACGAGCAGTACTTC | . | TRBV27 | TRBD2 | TRBJ2-7